This T cell receptor beta chain was recovered during a study of T-cell reconstitution after alpha-beta-depleted transplantation in children. Study findings and constraints: Reportedly, only several hundred clones from non-depleted graft cells drove alpha-beta T-cell counts at about two months. Diversity and T-cell counts at one year after transplant derived mostly from new T cells. High day-60 TCRbeta diversity in some patients came from surviving recipient T cells and thymic progenitors.

A library of TCRbeta sequences, prepared with unique molecular identifiers, was generated. TCRdb analysed the PCR reads with MiXCR anew, one entry per CDR3 protein. Of hundreds of thousands of distinct CDR3 sequences in the sample, less than 9% were seen once. Trimming removed 5 bases from V and 2 bases from J; junction bases left unmatched: 8. CDR3 length equals 15 residues. This clonotype was counted only a few times. Antigen specificity is unknown. The sample consisted of PBMCs, mostly from graft donor cells, taken 180 days after TCRalphabeta/CD19-depleted stem cell transplant. The J gene is TRBJ1-2, the V gene TRBV12-3 or TRBV12-4, with TRBD1 matching 7 bases. The source of this sequence is a male patient aged 10 to 17 who had a stem cell transplant for acute lymphoblastic leukemia, so the T cells may come from the graft donor. DNA for the CDR3: TGTGCCAGCAGTCCCTTACAGACAGGGAACTATGGCTACACCTTC. Its translation: CASSPLQTGNYGYTF.